The 22 T cell receptor beta chains listed next were all sequenced from one sample in a study of blood T cell repertoires in COVID-19. Measured with immunoSEQ multiplex PCR; TCRdb has only the in-frame clones, and not every one. The sample consists of under 250,000 clones, 80% to 85% of them appearing once. The specimen sequenced was peripheral blood. The receptors derive from a woman aged 60-75 years with acute or convalescent COVID-19.

This chain uses TRBV28 with TRBJ2-2; a weak D match, TRBD1 (6 bases). The CDR3 extends over 13 amino acids. Deletions cut 3 bases from V and 8 bases from J, with 10 bases between. The V gene's germline CDR1 is MDHEN and CDR2 SYDVKM. The CDR3 bases are TGTGCCAGCAGTTTTTACAGGGCAGGGGAGCTGTTTTTT. As protein: CASSFYRAGELFF. The full variable domain, its missing parts supplied by reference TRBV28 and TRBJ2-2, is DVKVTQSSRYLVKRTGEKVFLECVQDMDHENMFWYRQDPGLGLRLIYFSYDVKMKEKGDIPEGYSVSREKKERFSLILESASTNQTSMYLCASSFYRAGELFFGEGSRLTVL.

This clone has a single count. The rearrangement uses TRBV15 and TRBJ2-1; TRBD2 might be the D (7 bases). The CDR3 sequence is 16 residues long. Germline-derived CDR1 and CDR2 are LNHNV and YYDKDF (reference sequence). Trimming cost V 2 bases and J 4 bases, with 15 bases left between them. Here the CDR3 reads CATSRSPGGTYNEQFF. As DNA, the CDR3 is TGTGCCACCAGCAGATCACCCGGGGGGACATACAATGAGCAGTTCTTC. Using reference TRBV15 and TRBJ2-1 for the parts outside the CDR3, the full variable domain is DAMVIQNPRYQVTQFGKPVTLSCSQTLNHNVMYWYQQKSSQAPKLLFHYYDKDFNNEADTPDNFQSRRPNTSFCFLDIRSPGLGDTAMYLCATSRSPGGTYNEQFFGPGTRLTVL.

This clone was recorded a few times. A junction boundary mismatches the germline segment, possibly from a read error. The chain joins TRBV30 to TRBJ1-4, with 11 bases fitting TRBD1. The CDR3 loop spans 13 amino acids. Per the germline V gene, CDR1 is GTSNPN and CDR2 is SVGIG (reference sequence). CDR3 protein: CARRGTGGEKLFF. CDR3 nucleotide sequence: TGTGCCCGGAGAGGGACAGGGGGTGAAAAACTGTTTTTT. The variable domain in full, with the rest retrieved from reference TRBV30 and TRBJ1-4, is SQTIHQWPATLVQPVGSPLSLECTVEGTSNPNLYWYRQAAGRGLQLLFYSVGIGQISSEVPQNLSASRPQDRQFILSSKKLLLSDSGFYLCARRGTGGEKLFFGSGTQLSVL.

The chain links TRBV5-5 to TRBJ2-3; D possibly corresponds to TRBD2 (6 bases). This CDR3 comprises 16 residues. The germline V gene has CDR1 SGHKS and CDR2 YYEKEE (reference sequence). Trimming took 2 bases from V and 3 from J, leaving 16 bases between them. The DNA for the CDR3 is TGTGCCAGCAGCTTAGGAGGGGCCAAGGGTACAGATACGCAGTATTTT. This codes for CASSLGGAKGTDTQYF.

The chain combines TRBV5-4 with TRBJ1-1; D gene uncertain. Germline CDR1 and CDR2: SGHNT and YYREEE (reference sequence). The CDR3 loop spans 16 amino acids. The V and J ends lost 2 bases and 0 bases respectively, with 14 bases between them. The CDR3 DNA follows: TGTGCCAGCAGCTTCGGTACCCCAGGCCTGAACACTGAAGCTTTCTTT. It translates to CASSFGTPGLNTEAFF.

The chain is built from TRBV25-1 and TRBJ1-1; D gene unclear. This CDR3 spans 14 amino acids. V lost 2 bases and J lost 2, with 9 bases in between. Germline CDR1 is MGHDK and CDR2 is SYGVNS. In DNA form, the CDR3 reads TGTGCCAGCAGTGAAAGTCGCAGAAACACTGAAGCTTTCTTT. As protein: CASSESRRNTEAFF.

The chain recombines TRBV28 with TRBJ2-5; 12 bases fit TRBD2. Trimming at V came to 4 bases and at J to 2 bases, leaving 2 bases not matched to a gene. CDR1 MDHEN and CDR2 SYDVKM come from the germline V gene. This CDR3 comprises 15 residues. CDR3 amino acids: CASSSSGGGQETQYF. The CDR3 coding sequence is TGTGCCAGCAGTTCTAGCGGGGGGGGTCAAGAGACCCAGTACTTC.

This chain uses TRBV7-9 with TRBJ2-1, with 14 nucleotides matching TRBD2. Germline assignment: CDR1 SEHNR and CDR2 FQNEAQ (reference sequence). The CDR3 loop spans 15 amino acids. Losses at the gene ends were 10 bases for V and 5 bases for J; bases not matched to a gene: 7. The CDR3 region has the DNA TGTGCCACCGGGACTAGCGGGGGACTAAACAATGAGCAGTTCTTC. It is translated as CATGTSGGLNNEQFF.

The V gene is TRBV30, the J gene TRBJ1-1; 8 bases line up with TRBD1. Germline CDR1 GTSNPN, CDR2 SVGIG (reference sequence). The CDR3 has 13 residues. After removal of 3 bases from V and 7 bases from J, the junction contained 7 bases not matched to a gene. This chain's CDR3 is CAWRYDRGVEAFF. The CDR3 DNA reads as TGTGCCTGGAGATACGACAGGGGTGTTGAAGCTTTCTTT.

The gene calls are TRBV7-6 and TRBJ1-1, with 10 bases that match TRBD1. The V segment lost 3 bases and the J segment 0 bases; nucleotides outside the gene matches: 1. Looked up from germline, CDR1 is SGHVS and CDR2 is FNYEAQ. CDR3 length: 15 amino acids. The CDR3, as DNA: TGTGCCAGCAGCTTGACAGGGGGCGTGAACACTGAAGCTTTCTTT. Protein sequence: CASSLTGGVNTEAFF. Based on the CDR3 plus reference TRBV7-6 and TRBJ1-1, the full variable domain is GAGVSQSPRYKVTKRGQDVALRCDPISGHVSLYWYRQALGQGPEFLTYFNYEAQQDKSGLPNDRFSAERPEGSISTLTIQRTEQRDSAMYRCASSLTGGVNTEAFFGQGTRLTVV.

The chain links TRBV28 to TRBJ1-1, with D perhaps matching TRBD1 (6 bases). CDR1 and CDR2 (germline): MDHEN, SYDVKM. V was shortened by 6 bases and J by 4 bases, with 18 bases between the two germline ends. The CDR3 runs to 15 residues. The CDR3 region is CASSGRDTRGTEAFF. CDR3 nucleotide sequence: TGTGCCAGCAGCGGGAGGGACACCAGGGGCACTGAAGCTTTCTTT.

This clone was counted between two and nine times. The V and J genes are TRBV30 and TRBJ1-1; TRBD1 might be the D (6 bases). The CDR3 has 13 amino acids. The germline gives CDR1 GTSNPN, CDR2 SVGIG (reference sequence). Trimming stripped 3 bases from V and 3 bases from J, with 11 bases between. This chain's CDR3 is CAWRDSLDTEAFF. The CDR3 coding sequence is TGTGCCTGGAGGGACAGCTTGGACACTGAAGCTTTCTTT. Supplemented by reference TRBV30 and TRBJ1-1, the full variable domain reads SQTIHQWPATLVQPVGSPLSLECTVEGTSNPNLYWYRQAAGRGLQLLFYSVGIGQISSEVPQNLSASRPQDRQFILSSKKLLLSDSGFYLCAWRDSLDTEAFFGQGTRLTVV.

V usage is TRBV7-3 and J usage is TRBJ2-2, with 9 bases lining up with TRBD1. Trimming cost V 6 bases and J 5 bases; bases outside gene matches: 7. Germline loops: CDR1 SGHTA, CDR2 FQGTGA. The CDR3 runs 15 residues. The CDR3 spells CASSSGTGRTGELFF. CDR3 nucleotide sequence: TGTGCCAGCAGTTCCGGGACAGGGAGGACCGGGGAGCTGTTTTTT.

This chain uses TRBV3-1 (or the pseudogene TRBV3-2) with TRBJ1-1, with TRBD1 matching 7 bases. The CDR3 sequence is 14 residues long. The germline V gene has CDR1 LGHDT and CDR2 YNNKEL (reference sequence). The junction had 6 bases not matched to a gene; V was cut back by 3 bases and J by 5 bases. Here the CDR3 DNA reads TGTGCCAGCAGCCACCGACAGGGTCAAACTGAAGCTTTCTTT. Protein product: CASSHRQGQTEAFF.

The chain joins TRBV5-1 to TRBJ1-1, with D perhaps TRBD1 (6 bases). The CDR3 is 13 amino acids. The germline CDR1 and CDR2 sequences are SGHRS and YFSETQ. Trimming removed 2 bases from V and 4 bases from J, with 9 bases in between. In DNA, the CDR3 is TGCGCCAGCAGCTTAGGACAGCTCACTGAAGCTTTCTTT. This translates into CASSLGQLTEAFF.

V gene TRBV10-3 combines with J gene TRBJ1-2; tentatively, D is TRBD1 (6 bases). The CDR3 runs to 12 residues. V lost 11 bases and J 4 bases, leaving 14 bases between the germline ends. Germline V gene sequence: CDR1 ENHRY, CDR2 SYGVKD. CDR3 sequence: CAAGDGGYGYTF. Written as DNA, the CDR3 is TGTGCCGCAGGGGACGGCGGCTATGGCTACACCTTC.

The chain couples TRBV6-6 to TRBJ1-3; D not certain. Germline values: CDR1 MNHNY, CDR2 SVGAGI (reference sequence). Between the trimmed V and J ends, which lost 0 bases and 0 bases, there was a span of 6 bases. The CDR3 has 15 residues. The CDR3 region has the DNA TGTGCCAGCAGTTACTCGACAAACTCTGGAAACACCATATATTTT. Translating gives CASSYSTNSGNTIYF.

The gene calls are TRBV10-3 and TRBJ1-2, with D possibly matching TRBD1 (6 bases). This CDR3 comprises 16 residues. The germline V gene encodes CDR1 ENHRY and CDR2 SYGVKD. Trimming took off 0 bases at V and 6 bases at J, with 17 bases between the two ends. CDR3 sequence: CAISESGSGVYHGYTF. DNA of the CDR3: TGTGCCATCAGTGAGTCGGGGTCAGGGGTATATCATGGCTACACCTTC.

V is TRBV6-2 or TRBV6-3 and J is TRBJ1-1; no firm D call. CDR1 and CDR2 from the germline V gene are MNHEY and SVGEGT. V gave up 6 bases and J gave up 2 bases, with 10 bases separating them. The CDR3 consists of 13 residues. As DNA, the CDR3 is TGTGCCAGCAGCCAAACATTAAACACTGAAGCTTTCTTT. It is translated as CASSQTLNTEAFF.

J is TRBJ1-3 and V is TRBV3-1 (or the pseudogene TRBV3-2), with no clear D. The CDR3 loop spans 15 amino acids. V lost 0 bases, J lost 3 bases, and 9 bases lay in between. The germline gives CDR1 LGHDT, CDR2 YNNKEL (reference sequence). The CDR3 loop reads CASSQDQAYGNTIYF. Here the CDR3 DNA reads TGTGCCAGCAGCCAAGATCAAGCATATGGAAACACCATATATTTT.

The chain uses TRBV7-9 and TRBJ1-2; D might be TRBD1 (6 bases). This CDR3 has 15 residues. Germline lookup yields CDR1 SEHNR and CDR2 FQNEAQ (reference sequence). V lost 2 bases and J 5 bases, leaving 15 bases between the germline ends. The CDR3 here is CASSLTGGSNYGYTF. The CDR3 DNA follows: TGTGCCAGCAGCTTAACGGGGGGCTCGAATTATGGCTACACCTTC.

The V and J genes are TRBV4-1 and TRBJ2-7, with D possibly matching TRBD1 (5 bases). CDR1 MGHRA and CDR2 YSYEKL come from the germline V gene. CDR3 length: 13 amino acids. Trimming pared 5 bases from V and 3 bases from J, leaving 11 bases between. This CDR3 is CASSRGTNYEQYF. DNA for the CDR3: TGCGCCAGCAGCAGGGGCACAAACTACGAGCAGTACTTC.